The 2 T cell receptor beta chains reported below all come from one sample, sequenced in a study of cytomegalovirus exposure and HLA in healthy donors. Primers for the PCR totalled 60 Vbeta and 13 Jbeta. Using immunoSEQ multiplex PCR, the repertoire was profiled, and TCRdb retains in-frame clones only, with some absent. The repertoire has more than 95,000 clones, under 80% of them found once; the top ten carry 4%. The sample taken for sequencing was PBMCs. These receptors all come from a man in his forties or fifties in good health and CMV-seropositive.

The chain uses TRBV14 and TRBJ2-7; 9 nucleotides line up with TRBD1. The CDR3 totals 16 residues. V lost 3 bases, J lost 3 bases, and 9 bases stayed unmatched. The V gene's germline CDR1 is SGHDN and CDR2 FVKESK. The CDR3 region has the DNA TGTGCCAGCAGCCAGACACCGGGACAGGGTCTCTACGAGCAGTACTTC. Protein product: CASSQTPGQGLYEQYF.

V gene TRBV18 combines with J gene TRBJ1-1; no reliable D call. The CDR3 contains 15 residues. Trimming cost V 2 bases and J 0 bases, with 10 bases left between them. Germline V CDR1 and CDR2: KGHSH, LQKENI. The CDR3 spells CASSPGVAMNTEAFF. The CDR3 DNA follows: TGTGCCAGCTCACCAGGGGTAGCGATGAACACTGAAGCTTTCTTT.